The T cell receptor (beta chain) under discussion was sequenced for a study of human T cells and chemical hapten exposure. Study context: Per-sample TCR yield variation was attributed mainly to small pooled library volume differences. Study-level findings and limits: The study found that DPC sensitization did not change TCRs above 1 in 1000 frequency.

V lost 8 bases to trimming and J lost 4 bases; unmatched junction nucleotides: 6. Germline V gene lookup returns CDR1 MDHEN and CDR2 SYDVKM. This CDR3 is 14 amino acids long. Time point indicated: healthy volunteer bleed at 6 weeks. Researchers extracted total RNA from unfractionated whole blood. This clonotype was seen many times. Its matching antigen is unknown. Unique molecular identifiers were attached to individual cDNA molecules during library preparation. TCRdb redid the calling of the RACE reads with MiXCR, one entry per CDR3 protein. The data contain some 40,000 distinct CDR3 sequences, roughly 3.5% of them singletons.

Sequencing was done on a sample of whole blood. The source is a human donor in good health. Some clones in this sample may be carry-over from other donors' samples. This chain connects TRBV28 to TRBJ2-2; 8 positions agree with TRBD1. The CDR3 loop reads CASQTGVVTGELFF. CDR3 DNA sequence: TGTGCCAGCCAGACAGGGGTCGTCACCGGGGAGCTGTTTTTT.